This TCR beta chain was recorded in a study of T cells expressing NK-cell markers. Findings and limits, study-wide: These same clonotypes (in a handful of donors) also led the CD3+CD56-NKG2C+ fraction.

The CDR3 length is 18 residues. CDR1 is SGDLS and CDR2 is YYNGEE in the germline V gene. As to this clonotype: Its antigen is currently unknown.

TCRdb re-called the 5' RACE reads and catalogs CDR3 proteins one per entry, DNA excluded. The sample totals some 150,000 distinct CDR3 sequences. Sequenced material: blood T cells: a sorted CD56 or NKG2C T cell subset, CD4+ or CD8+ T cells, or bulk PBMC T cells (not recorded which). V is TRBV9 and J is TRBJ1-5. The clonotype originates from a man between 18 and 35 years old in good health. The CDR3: CASSVDGSGGAGGQPQHF.